Listed here is a single TCR beta chain. No cognate antigen has been identified for it. Base-call qualities are not available, and no considerably larger clone is one nucleotide away. TCRbeta CDR3 regions were amplified from genomic DNA using the immunoSEQ Assay, a bias-controlled multiplex PCR. Per the authors' processing: The number of nucleated cells in each sample was estimated from the amplification of reference gene primers within the assay. To quantify the absolute abundance of each unique TCRbeta CDR3 rearrangement, sequence reads were collapsed and filtered. For each sample, productive Simpson clonality was calculated by taking the square root of Simpson's diversity index across productive rearrangements. Held by TCRdb, this immuneACCESS table contains in-frame sequences only and omits some clones. Under half of the omission traces to an unresolved V gene where checked; the cause of the rest is unknown. Clone size and the V and J calls come from that table; the DNA yielded D and trimming. The sample has more than 110,000 clones on record, 60% to 80% of them singletons. The ten largest clones take up over 2.5% of the sample.

Participants in the prospective study were aged about 18 to 95 years, lived in 20 to 25 United States geographic areas, and enrolled through a virtual design. In the prospective study, cohorts were assigned on the basis of participant-reported clinical history obtained from a screening survey and a study questionnaire. Recovered participants in ImmuneRACE Cohort 3 were defined as having two consecutive negative NP/OP PCR tests, clearance from a healthcare professional, or resolution of symptoms. In the prospective study, whole blood, serum and a nasopharyngeal or oropharyngeal swab were collected from each participant by mobile phlebotomists. Over a roughly 2-month period, participants in the prospective study had the option of providing additional blood draws and questionnaires. Prospective study blood samples were shipped either frozen or at room temperature before DNA extraction. This specimen belongs to a study of blood T cell repertoires in COVID-19 (dated by TCRdb to between 2020 and 2021). For context, the study as a whole: The collaborator samples originated in the United States, Italy and Spain and spanned the acute and convalescent phases of COVID-19. The prospective study material was composed of cDNA or gDNA derived from T cells, B-cell-depleted T cells, or PBMCs. Subjects who had been exposed to COVID-19, were actively infected with it, or had recovered from it provided the deeply sampled blood TCRbeta repertoires that made up the dataset. The repertoires were made available in a free public database intended to serve as a resource for research on the immune response to SARS-CoV-2. The samples were drawn from two sources: the first 160 participants of the ongoing ImmuneRACE study, and over 950 subjects contributed by 6 global collaborators. Nearly every sample came with metadata listing a de-identified subject ID, COVID-19 status, age in years and sex. Where HLA class I and class II types were available, the types were taken from metadata supplied by the sample provider, not from assay-based typing. The investigation overall reported the following: The amount of clinical and demographic metadata varied by source and participant and was provided uncurated.

V is shortened by 3 bases, J by 3 bases, and the region joining them spans 8 bases. From cysteine to phenylalanine, the CDR3 is 14 amino acids long. The read is trimmed to its CDR3 DNA, 42 bases read in frame from base 1. Based on the germline V gene (reference sequence), the CDR1 and CDR2 sequences are MNHEY and SMNVEV. Sequenced: PBMCs or T cells enriched from blood (not recorded which). The chain links TRBV27 with TRBJ1-4; no D gene is confidently identified. The sequence was collected from a woman aged 45-59 years who had recovered from COVID-19. This receptor has the CDR3 CASSFSGPNEKLFF. Here is the DNA: TGTGCCAGCAGTTTTAGCGGCCCTAATGAAAAACTGTTTTTT.